Included here is one T cell receptor beta chain sequence, with context. This clone has only one observation. Its antigen has not been determined. No base-level quality is on record; no much larger clone is a single base apart. The data originate from a study of blood T cell dynamics during melanoma immunotherapy (dated by TCRdb to between 2020 and 2021). Turning to the overall study: All patients had metastatic melanoma and were given first-line pembrolizumab or nivolumab plus ipilimumab as standard of care in the United Kingdom. To find early correlates of response, the study profiled the peripheral T cell receptor repertoires of patients with metastatic melanoma both before and after one cycle of checkpoint inhibitor therapy. The training cohort consisted of consecutive patients, while an additional independent group of patients from the same centre was pooled to form an external validation set.

V gives up 3 bases and J gives up 0 bases, and the segment between their germline ends measures 15 bases. From the cysteine up to the phenylalanine, the CDR3 has a length of 17 residues. Only the CDR3 DNA stays, 51 bases, in frame from base 1. CDR1 and CDR2 (SGHDN, FVKESK) derive from the germline V gene. The paper as a whole reports these results and caveats: Patients who later achieved disease control showed a bifurcated PBMC repertoire reorganization at W3, with increased clonality or increased diversity, unlike progressors. Whether the T cell clones driving repertoire changes were melanoma-specific or reflected general immune activation could not be determined in the study. The relatively small sample size was acknowledged as potentially limiting generalization of the results.

The sample's time point label, decoded: pre-treatment baseline. Blood samples were collected before treatment (T0) and at week 3 (W3), after the first cycle of checkpoint blockade. Except for two patients with rapid clinical progression, response was assessed 12 weeks after the first infusion by RECIST 1.1; disease control meant complete response, partial response or stable disease. Patients with prior systemic cancer treatment, concomitant immunosuppressant therapy or synchronous other active malignancies were excluded. TCR beta was sequenced in both bulk PBMC and plasma cell-free DNA in order to track circulating cells as well as T cell turnover. PBMC were isolated from blood with Lymphoprep and SepMate tubes, followed by red cell lysis. QIAamp DNA Blood Mini kits were used to extract DNA from PBMC and from sorted T cell subsets. A fixed 350 ng of DNA was loaded for every bulk PBMC sample. TCR beta CDR3 sequences were amplified from genomic DNA using the immunoSEQ TCRb Assay kit according to manufacturer instructions. The KAPA Library Quantification Kit for Illumina platforms was used to quantify pooled libraries by qPCR. Pooled libraries were clustered at roughly 0.6-1.1 pM and sequenced on an Illumina NextSeq 500. The authors' analysis ran thus. The TCR data were analyzed using immunoSEQ ANALYZER and the R LymphoSeq package. A rearrangement efficiency score was calculated as productive divided by the sum of productive and non-productive CDR3 sequences. Clonality was assessed using the Gini coefficient and diversity using the Renyi index at alpha=1, with pairwise comparisons between timepoints within each patient. In LymphoSeq, clonal relatedness was computed using an edit distance of 3, and repertoire similarity was computed using the Bhattacharyya coefficient. To classify response, a linear discriminant analysis based on week-3 changes in clonality and diversity was built using the R MASS and caret packages. TCRdb provides this immuneACCESS table in a form limited to in-frame rearrangements. Some clones are lacking; in checked studies, under half of them reflect an unresolved V gene, and why the rest are absent is not known. The DNA was the basis for D and trimming; V, J and clone size are from that table. The sample contains roughly 9,500 clones, roughly 89% of them found a single time. Of the sample, roughly a third is held by the ten largest clones.

The sample was blood, taken from a patient treated with checkpoint blockade. The rearrangement joined TRBV14 to TRBJ1-3; a confident D gene designation cannot be given. The sequence came from a human donor with melanoma. The CDR3: CASSQVRYGTSGNTIYF. The DNA sequence is as follows: TGTGCCAGCAGCCAGGTTCGTTACGGCACCTCTGGAAACACCATATATTTT.